The T cell receptor (beta chain) under discussion was sequenced for a study of T cells in Graves' hyperthyroidism and ophthalmopathy. Overall study results and limits: In the blood, most expanded thyroid clonotypes above 0.001 appeared as well.

Amplification of TCR beta CDR3 regions was performed using RNA transcripts as template. A set of HTBI primers served as the primers for a first-round RT-PCR of the TCR CDR3. MiXCR, run by TCRdb on the multiplex PCR reads, gives a single entry per CDR3 protein. The sample shows under 250,000 distinct CDR3 sequences, 24% of them seen only once. This clonotype has ten or more counts. The antigen is unknown. Germline V gene lookup returns CDR1 LGHNA and CDR2 YNFKEQ. J lost 3 bases, V lost 3 bases, and 2 bases had no gene match. The CDR3 consists of 14 residues. The chain combines TRBV4-2 with TRBJ1-5; 7 bases are shared with TRBD1. This clonotype was obtained from a woman between 35 and 50 years old with Graves' ophthalmopathy. Sample: blood. The CDR3 bases are TGTGCCAGCAGCCACGGACAGGCCAATCAGCCCCAGCATTTT. Translating it yields CASSHGQANQPQHF.